This section outlines one T cell receptor (beta chain) sequence together with its context. The antigen is unknown. This record comes from a study of early T cells in non-severe SARS-CoV-2 infection. The wider study: Sequenced bulk RNA came from whole blood that was unsorted, and chains were unpaired.

Trimming cost V 2 bases and J 0 bases, with 11 bases left between them. The germline V gene has CDR1 MDHEN and CDR2 SYDVKM. This CDR3 is 16 amino acids long. Using its own MiXCR run on the 5' RACE reads, TCRdb lists one record per CDR3 protein. The table includes about 55,000 distinct CDR3 sequences, 9.5% to 15% detected once. Study observations and caveats: VDJdb matches were skewed toward anti-spike CD8 T cell responses.

Sequenced sample: whole blood. The source is an adult who was a healthcare worker with PCR-confirmed SARS-CoV-2 infection or an uninfected control (not recorded which). V gene TRBV28 combines with J gene TRBJ2-4; no definite D call. CDR3 in DNA: TGTGCCAGCAGTTTAGTGGCGGTGGTAGCCAAAAACATTCAGTACTTC. It translates to CASSLVAVVAKNIQYF. Filled out from reference TRBV28 and TRBJ2-4, the complete variable domain reads DVKVTQSSRYLVKRTGEKVFLECVQDMDHENMFWYRQDPGLGLRLIYFSYDVKMKEKGDIPEGYSVSREKKERFSLILESASTNQTSMYLCASSLVAVVAKNIQYFGAGTRLSVL.